Presented here are 22 T cell receptor beta chains from one specimen sequenced in a study of tissue T cells after allogeneic stem cell transplantation. Produced via immunoSEQ multiplex PCR; TCRdb's table is partial and in-frame only. In the table there are 48,000 or so clones, around 69% of which are singletons. Material: sorted cells pooled from one or two spleens. Receptors originate from a pool of C57BL/6 mice in good health.

As to this clone: Genes and germline come from the mouse. The read ends 1 residue early relative to the CDR3; the germline J gene fills the gap. The rearrangement links TRBV3 to TRBJ2-1, with D perhaps TRBD1 (5 bases). V was shortened by 1 base and J by 6 bases, with 10 bases between the two germline ends. The CDR3 consists of 14 residues. CDR1 is SNHLY, CDR2 FYNGKV, per germline (reference sequence). CDR3 bases read: TGTGCCAGCAGCTTAGAAGGGGTCGGTGCTGAGCAGTTC. It codes for CASSLEGVGAEQF. The entire CDR3 protein is CASSLEGVGAEQFF.

Remarks on this clone: Mouse gene names apply. The read ends 1 residue shy of where the CDR3 ends; the end is completed using the germline J gene. V usage is TRBV5 and J usage is TRBJ2-3, with D perhaps TRBD1 (7 bases). Deletions cut 11 bases from V and 2 bases from J, with 17 bases between. This CDR3 comprises 14 residues. Germline CDR1 reads LGHNA; CDR2 reads YNLKQL (reference sequence). CDR3 protein: CAERGLGSAETLYF. The part of the CDR3 DNA that was read is TGTGCCGAGAGGGGGCTGGGTTCTGCAGAAACGCTGTAT.

As for this clone: The gene names here belong to mouse. The read ends 1 residue before the CDR3 terminus; that terminus is restored from the germline J gene. The V gene is TRBV15, the J gene TRBJ1-1; D is possibly TRBD1 (6 bases). Deletions cut 2 bases from V and 2 bases from J, with 9 bases between. Looked up from germline, CDR1 is SGHND and CDR2 is FRSKSL. The length of the CDR3 is 14 residues. CDR3 protein: CASSLHRANTEVFF. The part of the CDR3 DNA that was read is TGTGCCAGCAGTTTACACAGGGCCAACACAGAAGTCTTC.

For this clone: Any gene name here is a mouse gene name. CDR3 residues: CTCSADLNSDYTF. The CDR3 DNA, read in part, is TGCACCTGCAGTGCAGATTTAAACTCCGACTACACC. V is TRBV1 and J is TRBJ1-2; D not certain. The read falls 1 residue short of the CDR3 end, and the missing part is taken from the germline J gene. The ends were cut back, 0 bases at V and 1 base at J, with 3 bases in the middle. CDR1 is NSQYPW and CDR2 is LRSPGD in the germline V gene (reference sequence). This CDR3 has 13 residues.

Only one count was recorded for this clone. Gene and germline names: mouse. The CDR3 end falls 1 residue outside the read, so it is completed with the germline J gene. J is TRBJ1-3 and V is TRBV31, with D perhaps TRBD1 (6 bases). This CDR3 is 15 amino acids long. The V end was cut by 1 base, the J end by 0 bases, with 10 bases between. The germline V gene has CDR1 GKSSPN and CDR2 SITVG. The covered CDR3 bases are TGTGCCTGGAGTCAGGGGGTTACTTCTGGAAATACGCTCTAT. Its translation is CAWSQGVTSGNTLY. In full, the CDR3 reads CAWSQGVTSGNTLYF.

As regards this clone: Gene names denote mouse genes. The read ends 1 residue shy of where the CDR3 ends; the end is completed using the germline J gene. The chain carries TRBV3 and TRBJ2-5, with 9 bases lining up with TRBD2. The V gene end was trimmed by 1 base and the J gene end by 4 bases; junction bases not matched to a gene: 0. The CDR3 runs 14 residues. The germline V gene has CDR1 SNHLY and CDR2 FYNGKV (reference sequence). The CDR3 sequence is CASSLDWGEDTQYF. Incomplete CDR3 DNA: TGTGCCAGCAGCTTAGACTGGGGGGAAGACACCCAGTAC.

In regard to this clone: Gene names denote mouse genes. With the read ending 1 residue before the CDR3 end, the germline J gene is used to fill in that end. V and J are TRBV5 and TRBJ2-1; 8 bases fit TRBD2. The CDR3 runs to 14 residues. The J segment lost 4 bases and the V segment lost 2 bases, leaving 1 base of the junction unmatched. Germline V lookup: CDR1 LGHNA, CDR2 YNLKQL (reference sequence). CDR3 DNA (partial): TGTGCCAGCAGCCAACTGGGGGGATATGCTGAGCAGTTC. This sequence encodes CASSQLGGYAEQF. The entire CDR3 protein is CASSQLGGYAEQFF.

This clone was counted once. Mouse gene names apply. The sequenced fragment ends 1 residue before the CDR3 boundary, so the rest is inferred from the germline J gene. Different DNA sequences within this sample yield the same CDR3. The chain combines TRBV1 with TRBJ1-4; D remains ambiguous. The CDR3 length is 15 residues. V dropped 5 bases and J dropped 1 base, with 11 bases sitting between them. Germline V gene sequence: CDR1 NSQYPW, CDR2 LRSPGD (reference sequence). The sequenced CDR3 bases are TGCACCTGCAGTCCTTCAGGATCTTCCAACGAAAGATTATTT. Residues: CTCSPSGSSNERLF. The full-length CDR3 reads as CTCSPSGSSNERLFF.

Points on this clone: Any gene name here is a mouse gene name. The read gets to within 1 residue of the CDR3 end, and the germline J gene fills in the rest. The chain joins TRBV13-1 to TRBJ2-5; TRBD2 aligns across 12 bases. The ends lost 2 bases at V and 5 bases at J; junction bases unmatched: 6. Germline V gene data show CDR1 as NSHNY and CDR2 as SYGAGN. The CDR3 length is 16 residues. CDR3 bases read: TGTGCCAGCAGTGAGCAGACTGGGGGGGCCGCAGACACCCAGTAC. Protein product: CASSEQTGGAADTQY. The whole CDR3 is CASSEQTGGAADTQYF.

Regarding this clone: Germline and genes here are mouse. Read data end 1 residue before the CDR3 end; the end is taken from the germline J gene. J is TRBJ2-3 and V is TRBV3; possible D gene TRBD1, 6 bases. The CDR3 sequence is 15 residues long. Germline assignment: CDR1 SNHLY and CDR2 FYNGKV (reference sequence). V was clipped by 3 bases and J by 0 bases, with 10 bases between them. This chain's CDR3 is CASSFGTTSAETLYF. CDR3 DNA (partial): TGTGCCAGCAGCTTTGGGACAACTAGTGCAGAAACGCTGTAT.

To note about this clone: Genes here carry mouse names. The CDR3 end falls 1 residue outside the read, so it is completed with the germline J gene. The chain employs TRBV5 and TRBJ2-2; D is perhaps TRBD1 or TRBD2 (5 bases each). Germline V gene data show CDR1 as LGHNA and CDR2 as YNLKQL (reference sequence). The CDR3 runs 13 residues. V was shortened by 4 bases and J by 4 bases, with 7 bases between the two germline ends. The CDR3 loop reads CASSPGGTGQLYF. The part of the CDR3 DNA that was read is TGTGCCAGCAGCCCCGGGGGCACCGGGCAGCTCTAC.

This clone was seen a single time. Genes here carry mouse names. The read ends 1 residue before the CDR3 terminus; that terminus is restored from the germline J gene. The chain carries TRBV2 and TRBJ1-1; the D is unclear. The length of the CDR3 is 14 residues. Trimming removed 0 bases from V and 1 base from J, with 6 bases in between. In germline, CDR1 is LGHNA, CDR2 YSYQKL. The DNA read from the CDR3 is TGTGCCAGCAGCCAAGAGTGGAGGAACACAGAAGTCTTC. It specifies CASSQEWRNTEVF. The CDR3, in full, reads CASSQEWRNTEVFF.

As to this clone: The genes and germline here are from mouse. With the read ending 1 residue before the CDR3 end, the germline J gene is used to fill in that end. The chain carries TRBV16 and TRBJ2-5, with TRBD2 as a possible D gene (5 bases). Germline CDR1 reads SGHSA; CDR2 reads FRNQAP. Trimming pared 1 base from V and 3 bases from J, leaving 8 bases between. The CDR3 is made up of 14 amino acids. The CDR3 here is CASSLVLVQDTQYF. The CDR3 bases that were read are TGTGCAAGCAGCTTAGTACTGGTGCAAGACACCCAGTAC.

As regards this clone: Gene and germline names: mouse. The read comes to an end 1 residue before the CDR3 does, leaving the germline J gene to fill in the end. The rearrangement links TRBV13-2 to TRBJ2-5, with 7 bases identical to TRBD2. The CDR3 totals 13 residues. In germline, CDR1 is NNHNN, CDR2 SYGAGS (reference sequence). With V trimmed by 1 base and J by 8 bases, 4 bases remained unmatched. CDR3 loop: CASGDWGVSTQYF. The part of the CDR3 DNA that was read is TGTGCCAGCGGTGATTGGGGGGTCTCCACCCAGTAC.

As to this clone: Gene names denote mouse genes. Read data end 1 residue before the CDR3 end; the end is taken from the germline J gene. The genes are TRBV19 and TRBJ2-5; 13 nucleotides agree with TRBD2. CDR3 length equals 14 residues. The V gene end was trimmed by 2 bases and the J gene end by 7 bases; junction bases not matched to a gene: 1. The V gene's germline CDR1 is FNHDT and CDR2 SITEND (reference sequence). The CDR3 here is CASSMGLGGNTQYF. The sequenced part of the CDR3 DNA is TGTGCCAGCAGTATGGGACTGGGGGGGAACACCCAGTAC.

This clone was counted between two and nine times. Mouse gene names and germline throughout. The sequenced part of the CDR3 DNA is TGTGCCAGCAGTGCCGGACTGGGGGGGCGCAGGGAACAGTAC. Protein: CASSAGLGGRREQY. The whole CDR3 protein is CASSAGLGGRREQYF. The genes are TRBV13-1 and TRBJ2-7, with TRBD2 matching 13 bases. The CDR3 goes on 1 residue after the read ends, and that part is filled in from the germline J gene. The germline V gene has CDR1 NSHNY and CDR2 SYGAGN. This CDR3 region has 15 residues. The trim removed 3 bases at V and 7 bases at J, leaving 7 bases unmatched.

Regarding this clone: The gene names given are mouse names. The read comes to an end 1 residue before the CDR3 does, leaving the germline J gene to fill in the end. This sequence joins TRBV31 and TRBJ1-1; D not certain. Per the germline V gene, CDR1 is GKSSPN and CDR2 is SITVG. The germline V and J ends were trimmed by 0 bases and 4 bases, with 6 bases remaining between them. CDR3 length: 12 amino acids. CDR3 DNA, as far as it was read: TGTGCCTGGAGTCTACCCGGCACAGAAGTCTTC. As protein: CAWSLPGTEVF. The whole CDR3 region reads CAWSLPGTEVFF.

About this clone: The gene names here belong to mouse. The read ends 1 residue shy of where the CDR3 ends; the end is completed using the germline J gene. The rearrangement uses TRBV12-2 and TRBJ2-2, with 9 bases matching TRBD2. The CDR3 length is 15 residues. CDR1 is SGHLS and CDR2 is HYDKME in the germline V gene. The V gene end was trimmed by 2 bases and the J gene end by 4 bases; junction bases not matched to a gene: 4. The CDR3 bases that were read are TGTGCCAGCTCTCCCGGGACTGGGAGCACCGGGCAGCTCTAC. Amino acids: CASSPGTGSTGQLY. The whole CDR3 protein is CASSPGTGSTGQLYF.

In the case of this clone: Mouse germline and gene names are used. The read falls 1 residue short of the CDR3 end, and the missing part is taken from the germline J gene. This chain joins TRBV19 and TRBJ1-1, with D unclear. Germline V gene data show CDR1 as FNHDT and CDR2 as SITEND (reference sequence). The CDR3 runs 13 residues. V lost 2 bases and J lost 4, with 9 bases in between. The part of the CDR3 DNA that was read is TGTGCCAGCAGTATTGGGGAAGGCACAGAAGTCTTC. Amino acids: CASSIGEGTEVF. The entire CDR3 protein is CASSIGEGTEVFF.

Only one count was recorded for this clone. Germline and genes here are mouse. The read terminates 1 residue ahead of where the CDR3 ends, so the germline J gene completes it. The chain combines TRBV13-2 with TRBJ2-4; D may match TRBD1 or TRBD2 (5 bases each). With 3 bases removed from V and 1 base from J, the gap between germline ends came to 9 bases. CDR3 length: 14 residues. Germline V gene sequence: CDR1 NNHNN, CDR2 SYGAGS (reference sequence). The chain's CDR3 is CASGGGTRQNTLYF. Partial CDR3 DNA: TGTGCCAGCGGTGGTGGGACGCGTCAAAACACCTTGTAC.

To note about this clone: Gene and germline names: mouse. The read ends 1 residue shy of where the CDR3 ends; the end is completed using the germline J gene. The chain recombines TRBV31 with TRBJ1-4; 10 nucleotides match TRBD1. This CDR3 is built from 14 residues. Germline V gene lookup returns CDR1 GKSSPN and CDR2 SITVG. The ends lost 3 bases at V and 4 bases at J; junction bases unmatched: 2. The CDR3 loop is CAWRRTGGNERLFF. The CDR3 DNA, read in part, is TGTGCCTGGAGACGGACAGGGGGCAACGAAAGATTATTT.

About this clone: The gene names here belong to mouse. The read stops 1 residue short of the end of the CDR3; the missing end is completed from the germline J gene. This chain joins TRBV4 and TRBJ1-1, with D maybe TRBD1 (5 bases). Germline V gene lookup returns CDR1 LGHDT and CDR2 YNNKQL (reference sequence). This CDR3 is 12 amino acids long. The V end was cut by 4 bases, the J end by 5 bases, with 8 bases between. CDR3 sequence: CASSFDRTEVFF. The CDR3 DNA, read in part, is TGTGCCAGCAGCTTTGACAGAACAGAAGTCTTC.